This TCR beta chain was obtained from a study of metastatic and nonmetastatic thyroid tumors. Whole-study context: Comparison of repertoires was carried out across blood and tumor or nodule tissue from malignant and benign thyroid patients. Points from the study as a whole: It was reportedly found that TCR beta diversity was significantly higher in malignant thyroid tumors than in benign nodules, a difference seen in both blood and tumor samples.

The CDR3 has 15 amino acids. From germline, CDR1 is DFQATT and CDR2 SNEGSKA (reference sequence). Deletions cut 2 bases from V and 4 bases from J, with 18 bases between. The entire patient cohort was treatment-naive prior to thyroid surgery. How the authors handled the data: A distant-metastasis classifier for papillary thyroid cancer was built using CDR3 differences across clinicopathological groups. Via MiXCR, TCRdb re-called the PCR reads. The V and J calls reflect TCRdb's pipeline rather than the authors' work. Here the sample spans under 50,000 clones, approximately 17% being singletons. Turning to this clone: Antigen specificity is unknown.

Source material: tumor tissue. This sequence originates from a female donor with papillary thyroid cancer or a benign thyroid nodule (not recorded which). Some clones in this sample may be carry-over from other donors' samples. The chain recombines TRBV20-1 with TRBJ2-7; D is possibly TRBD1 (5 bases). Written as DNA, the CDR3 is TGCAGTGCTAGATTTGTTCATGGGGCTACGTACGAGCAGTACTTC. This sequence encodes CSARFVHGATYEQYF.